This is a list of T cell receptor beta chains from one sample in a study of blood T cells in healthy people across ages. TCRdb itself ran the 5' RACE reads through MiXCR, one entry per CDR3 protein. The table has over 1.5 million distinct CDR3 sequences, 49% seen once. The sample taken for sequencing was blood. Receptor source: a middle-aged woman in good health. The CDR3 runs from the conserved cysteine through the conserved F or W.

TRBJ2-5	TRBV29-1	CSEGVIGETQYF
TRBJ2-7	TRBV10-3	CAISRTSGGRPPSYEQYF
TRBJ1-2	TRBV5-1	CASSLVQEAGGYTF
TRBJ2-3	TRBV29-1	CSAGATDTQYF
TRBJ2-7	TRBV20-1	CSARDPASGGAYEQYF
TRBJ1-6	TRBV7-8	CASSIPEDSNSPLHF
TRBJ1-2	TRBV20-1	CSARVGQSYGYTF
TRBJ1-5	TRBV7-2	CASSLYGPRRNQPQHF
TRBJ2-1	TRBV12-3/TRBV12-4	CASTGAGVRDEQFF
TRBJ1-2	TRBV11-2	CASSSRGQSVGVYGYTF
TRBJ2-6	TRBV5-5	CASSYPFPGQGTGANVLTF
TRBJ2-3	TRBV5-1	CASSRDRPTSTDTQYF
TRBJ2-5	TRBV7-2	CASSSSRGSATQYF
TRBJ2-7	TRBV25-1	CASSDENRRSYEQYF
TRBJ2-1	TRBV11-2	CASSGPTLVEQFF
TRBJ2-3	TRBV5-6	CASSLYRFTDTQYF
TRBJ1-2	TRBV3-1	CASSQNRDSVHGYTF
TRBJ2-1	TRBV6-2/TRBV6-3	CASIRAGGINEQFF
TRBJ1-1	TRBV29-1	CSVFPPGILNTEAFF
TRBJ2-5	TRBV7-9	CASSPPEDRRQETQYF
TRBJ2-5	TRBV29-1	CSVDRDHQETQYF
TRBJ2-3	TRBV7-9	CASSRLGTKSSTDTQYF
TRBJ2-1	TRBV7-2	CASSLVVHQGNEQFF
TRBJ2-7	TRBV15	CATSRFGGSYEQYF
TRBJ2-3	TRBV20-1	CIAYRGSDTQYF
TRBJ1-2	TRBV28	CASSSSDVKIREANYGYTF
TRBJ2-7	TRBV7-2	CASSLPTSGAYEQYF
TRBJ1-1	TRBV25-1	CASSAQGAGDMNTEAFF
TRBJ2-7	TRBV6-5	CASSPDRGSYEQYF
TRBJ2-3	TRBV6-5	CASGLAVGTDTQYF
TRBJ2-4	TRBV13	CASSSRTGGKNIQYF
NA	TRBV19	CASSIVVETWETQYF
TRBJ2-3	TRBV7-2	CASSLGIPGTQSIDTQYF
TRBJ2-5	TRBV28	CASRLISEAPEETQYF
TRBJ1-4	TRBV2	CASSGGENEKLFF
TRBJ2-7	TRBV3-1	CASSHLGTGSYEQYF
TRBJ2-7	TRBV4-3	CASSRTTKNYEQYF
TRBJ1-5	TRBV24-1	CATSRHGNQPQHF
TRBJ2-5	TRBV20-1	CSATQGVPETQYF
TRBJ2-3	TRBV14	CASSQDVQARSTDTQYF
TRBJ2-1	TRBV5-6	CASSFGVGSGNEQFF
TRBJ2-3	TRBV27	CASRWASVGTDTQYF
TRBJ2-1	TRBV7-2	CASSYGRVTTSSYNEQFF
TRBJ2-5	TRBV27	CASSLFRTGLETQYF
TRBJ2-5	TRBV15	CATSRDLSQETQYF
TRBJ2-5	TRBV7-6	CASSLVGGGIQETQYF